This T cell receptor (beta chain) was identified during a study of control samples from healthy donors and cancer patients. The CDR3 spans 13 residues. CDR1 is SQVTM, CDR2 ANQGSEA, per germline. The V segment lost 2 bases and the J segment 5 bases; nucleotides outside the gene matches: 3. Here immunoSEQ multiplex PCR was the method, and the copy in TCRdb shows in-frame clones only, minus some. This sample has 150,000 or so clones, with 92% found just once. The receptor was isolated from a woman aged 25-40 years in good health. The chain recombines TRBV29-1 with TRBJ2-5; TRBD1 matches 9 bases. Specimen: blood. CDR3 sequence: CSVETGGGETQYF. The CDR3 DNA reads TGCAGCGTTGAAACAGGGGGCGGCGAGACCCAGTACTTC.